What follows are 12 T cell receptor beta chains derived from one specimen sequenced in a study of blood T cells in healthy people across ages. Combining a sample-barcoded 5' primer with a J-beta primer mix, a second PCR ran for 7 to 11 cycles. Each CDR3 protein gets one entry after TCRdb re-called the 5' RACE reads with MiXCR. Seen here are about 1.5 million distinct CDR3 sequences, approximately 39% observed once, and the top ten hold 4%. The sequencing sample was made of blood. The receptors come from a woman aged 18-30 years in good health.

This clonotype has more than one count but fewer than ten. The chain combines TRBV25-1 with TRBJ1-2; TRBD1 might be the D (6 bases). The CDR3 is made up of 14 amino acids. Trimming removed 6 bases at V and 2 bases at J, with 13 bases between. The germline V gene has CDR1 MGHDK and CDR2 SYGVNS. CDR3 amino acids: CASRDSGGNYGYTF. The CDR3 nucleotides are TGTGCCAGCAGGGATAGCGGGGGCAACTATGGCTACACCTTC.

This clonotype was seen once. This chain joins TRBV3-1 and TRBJ2-7; 7 nucleotides match TRBD2. The V gene end was trimmed by 4 bases and the J gene end by 5 bases; junction bases not matched to a gene: 8. The CDR3 is made up of 14 amino acids. Germline CDR1 and CDR2: LGHDT and YNNKEL (reference sequence). CDR3 amino acids: CASSPTMTSHEQYF. CDR3 nucleotide sequence: TGTGCCAGCAGCCCTACTATGACTAGCCACGAGCAGTACTTC.

In this sample, this clonotype turned up a few times. The V and J genes are TRBV20-1 and TRBJ2-1, with 9 nucleotides matching TRBD1. Germline values: CDR1 DFQATT, CDR2 SNEGSKA (reference sequence). The CDR3 sequence is 16 residues long. With V trimmed by 1 base and J by 5 bases, 9 bases remained unmatched. The CDR3 here is CSARGTGVPVHNEQFF. CDR3 coding DNA: TGCAGTGCTAGAGGGACAGGGGTCCCGGTCCACAATGAGCAGTTCTTC.

V gene TRBV15 combines with J gene TRBJ1-4; D unclear. There are 15 residues in the CDR3. V was pared by 3 bases and J by 7 bases, with 15 bases between. Germline V lookup: CDR1 LNHNV, CDR2 YYDKDF (reference sequence). The CDR3 is CATSSQQLLIEKLFF. The CDR3 DNA sequence: TGTGCCACCAGCAGTCAACAGCTCCTCATTGAAAAACTGTTTTTT.

The chain combines TRBV20-1 with TRBJ2-7; D not resolved. This CDR3 comprises 13 residues. The V gene's germline CDR1 is DFQATT and CDR2 SNEGSKA (reference sequence). Trimming took off 4 bases at V and 3 bases at J, with 13 bases between the two ends. The CDR3 region is CSAIPGSHYEQYF. In nucleotides, the CDR3 is TGCAGTGCTATTCCAGGTTCCCACTACGAGCAGTACTTC.

The chain uses TRBV7-8 and TRBJ1-5; 8 bases align to TRBD1. Germline trimming cut 5 bases from V and 10 bases from J; bases unmatched to any gene: 13. The CDR3 loop spans 15 amino acids. The V gene's germline CDR1 is SGHVS and CDR2 FQNEAQ. The CDR3 spells CASSTQTGEGHPQHF. CDR3 DNA: TGTGCCAGCAGCACCCAGACAGGGGAGGGACACCCCCAGCATTTT.

The sample holds a few counts of this clonotype. The rearrangement links TRBV27 to TRBJ1-6; D unclear. This CDR3 has 15 amino acids. CDR1 and CDR2 from the germline V gene are MNHEY and SMNVEV (reference sequence). The ends were cut back, 4 bases at V and 4 bases at J, with 11 bases in the middle. CDR3 sequence (DNA): TGTGCCAGCAGTTCCCGGGATACTTATAATTCACCCCTCCACTTT. As protein: CASSSRDTYNSPLHF.

The chain couples TRBV6-6 to TRBJ2-1, with a tentative D call TRBD1 (6 bases). Trimming cost V 6 bases and J 2 bases, with 11 bases left between them. CDR1 is MNHNY and CDR2 is SVGAGI in the germline V gene (reference sequence). The CDR3 is 14 amino acids. Written as DNA, the CDR3 is TGTGCCAGCAGCCGCCCAGGGGCCTACAATGAGCAGTTCTTC. Translating it yields CASSRPGAYNEQFF.

This chain connects TRBV20-1 to TRBJ1-5; no definite D call. V was trimmed by 1 base and J by 1 base, leaving 11 bases between them. The CDR3 is 15 residues long. Per the germline V gene, CDR1 is DFQATT and CDR2 is SNEGSKA (reference sequence). This CDR3 reads CSARVLGLSNQPQHF. CDR3 coding DNA: TGCAGTGCTAGAGTACTTGGCCTGAGCAATCAGCCCCAGCATTTT.

There are a few counts of this clonotype. The V and J genes are TRBV5-1 and TRBJ1-2; possible D gene TRBD1, 5 bases. The CDR3 spans 14 residues. Germline CDR1 reads SGHRS; CDR2 reads YFSETQ. The germline V and J ends were trimmed by 1 base and 7 bases, with 14 bases remaining between them. The DNA for the CDR3 is TGCGCCAGCAGCTTGTCAGGGTATAGCTTTGGCTACACCTTC. Amino acid sequence: CASSLSGYSFGYTF.

The J gene is TRBJ1-5, the V gene TRBV15, with D perhaps matching TRBD1 (6 bases). The CDR3 runs 16 residues. V was cut by 3 bases and J by 1 base, with 13 bases left in between. Germline V lookup: CDR1 LNHNV, CDR2 YYDKDF (reference sequence). This CDR3 reads CATSRLGTLSNQPQHF. In nucleotides, the CDR3 is TGTGCCACCAGCAGGTTGGGGACACTAAGCAATCAGCCCCAGCATTTT.

V and J are TRBV7-2 and TRBJ2-1, with D uncertain. Germline V lookup: CDR1 SGHTA, CDR2 FQGNSA. V lost 0 bases, J lost 2 bases, and 11 bases lay in between. There are 16 residues in the CDR3. The CDR3 nucleotides read TGTGCCAGCAGCTTAGCTAACTGGGGTCCCTACAATGAGCAGTTCTTC. Its protein is CASSLANWGPYNEQFF.